This record looks at one TCR beta chain sequence and its context. The antigen remains undetermined. The data originate from a study of PD-L1 blockade in urothelial cancer. Study summary: Each blood sample yielded a median of about 140,000 T cells. Overall study results and limits: Better survival was predicted when blood TCR clonality before treatment fell below the median. For durable-benefit patients, tumor-associated blood clones expanded more at 3 weeks.

This CDR3 is 15 amino acids long. With 1 base clipped from V and 4 bases from J, the junction kept 6 bases outside the gene matches. Germline V CDR1 and CDR2: MNHEY, SVGAGI. Repertoires were generated with immunoSEQ multiplex PCR, while TCRdb's copy carries only in-frame clones and drops some. The sample consists of 71,000 or so clones, around 90% of them appearing once. The TCR sequence derives from a man in his sixties with urothelial cancer. The specimen was PBMCs, collected around atezolizumab (anti-PD-L1) treatment. The rearrangement links TRBV6-5 to TRBJ2-7; TRBD1 aligns across 8 bases. The CDR3 nucleotides are TGTGCCAGCAGTTACTTGGGGACAGGAATATACGAGCAGTACTTC. This gives the protein CASSYLGTGIYEQYF.